The clone carrying this T cell receptor beta chain has just one count. The entry originates in a study of Ad26.COV2.S vaccination and SARS-CoV-2 variants. The CDR3 is made up of 14 amino acids. The V gene end was trimmed by 3 bases and the J gene end by 4 bases; junction bases not matched to a gene: 1. Looked up from germline, CDR1 is DFQATT and CDR2 is SNEGSKA (reference sequence). Profiling relied on immunoSEQ multiplex PCR, and the TCRdb table lists in-frame clones only, not all of them. This sample yields 430,000 or so clones, of which 89% are seen a single time; about 2.7% belongs to the top ten. Treatment defined: around 19 received Ad26.COV2.S at low or high dose, single or two shots; 5 received placebo; per-sample allocation not given. At day 63 after the first vaccine or placebo injection, samples were drawn.

Sequences were derived from peripheral blood, sampled in a trial of Ad26.COV2.S vaccine versus placebo. The sequence came from a person between 18 and 65 years old who received the Ad26.COV2.S COVID-19 vaccine or a placebo. This rearrangement joins TRBV20-1 to TRBJ2-2, with TRBD1 matching 11 bases. The DNA of the CDR3 is TGCAGTGCTAGTGGACAGGGGGCCACCGGGGAGCTGTTTTTT. Translating gives CSASGQGATGELFF.